This T cell receptor beta chain was sequenced for a study of CD8+CD57+ T cells in acquired aplastic anemia listed by TCRdb under 2018. Study-level background: Extracted DNA from sorted CD4+ and CD8+ cells averaged around 3.5 ug, ranging from roughly 0.2 to 30 ug. CD8+CD57+ expansion was defined as frequency above the mean frequency observed in healthy subjects.

This clonotype was seen ten or more times. Its cognate antigen has yet to be identified. Qualities for individual bases were not recorded, and no much larger clone is one base off. The research as a whole found: Twenty-nine CD8+ CDR3 sequences were shared between patients and controls but appeared highly expressed in patients and within their immunodominant clones. Between patients and healthy controls, no significant difference in CD8+ Simpson's diversity was found (P=0.060).

Profiling of TCR beta VDJ combinations and CDR3 sequences used genomic DNA as the template. An Illumina HiSeq 2000 was the platform used for TCR repertoire sequencing. As for how the authors treated the data: Repertoire assessment relied on Simpson's diversity index, CDR3 size and DJ length profiles, and TRBV/TRBJ rearrangement plots. Whichever DNA sequence was most abundant in the deep sequencing data was defined as the immunodominant clone. CDR3 amino acid sequences were checked for sharing between subjects and were compared against published repertoires and the VDJdb database. TCRdb reprocessed the public reads (quality trimming at Q25 with fastp, clone calling with MiXCR) and kept in-frame beta chains. Each record represents a unique CDR3 protein, reported with the most common genes and DNA among its rows. These V and J calls rely on TCRdb rather than the paper's analysis. This sample has around 42,000 distinct CDR3 sequences in its table, and over 55% of those were observed once. The leading ten clones occupy about 60% of the sample.

The CDR3 holds 15 amino acids from the cysteine to the phenylalanine. The sequence is cut down to CDR3 DNA, 45 bases in frame from base 1. Via the germline V gene, CDR1 is SGHAT and CDR2 FQNNGV. V is pared back by 5 bases and J by 5 bases, with 18 bases lying between the germline termini. Flow cytometry had shown CD8+CD57+ cell expansion in the patients selected for sequencing. Severe acquired aplastic anemia was diagnosed in all patients according to International Study of Aplastic Anemia and Agranulocytosis and Camitta criteria. No patient had received any therapy when blood was sampled. In this study, sorted CD4+ and CD8+ T cells from the blood of healthy subjects and of severe aplastic anemia patients had their TCR repertoires deep-sequenced. In the USA, patient enrollment took place under clinicaltrials.gov protocols 00001620, 01623167, 00001397, 00071045, 00081523 and 00961064. Ficoll-Paque density gradient centrifugation was used to isolate peripheral blood mononuclear cells. Before DNA was extracted, CD4+ and CD8+ T cells were sorted using either FACS or magnetic beads.

Material for sequencing was sorted CD4+, CD8+, or CD8+CD57+ T cells (not recorded which) from PBMCs. The source of this sequence is a human donor with aplastic anemia. Rearrangement joined TRBV11-2 to TRBJ2-5, and TRBD2 may be the D gene, going by 6 matching bases. The nucleotide sequence is TGTGCCAGCAGCCCAACGAGGTGGACTATCGAGACCCAGTACTTC. Translated, this gives CASSPTRWTIETQYF.